The 20 T cell receptor beta chains below all came from one sample that was sequenced in a study of monozygotic twins with inflammatory bowel disease (dated by TCRdb to between 2018 and 2021). Library creation used 5' RACE. The sequencer was an Illumina HiSeq 2500. Once TCRdb had reprocessed the reads, it stored one entry per CDR3 protein sequence and supplied no DNA. This sample's records show about 160,000 distinct CDR3 sequences. The ten largest clones represent roughly 2.6% of the sample. Sequenced material: blood. The receptors come from a human donor with ulcerative colitis or Crohn's disease, or a healthy co-twin of an affected twin (not recorded which).

The rearrangement uses TRBV10-3 and TRBJ2-7; TCRdb's D call of TRBD1 is untestable without DNA. Germline CDR1 ENHRY, CDR2 SYGVKD. The CDR3 is 16 amino acids. CDR3 loop: CAISEFNRATAYEQYF.

This chain joins TRBV7-8 and TRBJ2-7; TCRdb picks TRBD2, but there is no DNA to check that call. Looked up from germline, CDR1 is SGHVS and CDR2 is FQNEAQ. The CDR3 covers 16 residues. The CDR3 reads CASMPARFGSFNEQYF.

The chain joins TRBV20-1 to TRBJ1-3; the TCRdb call, TRBD1, lacks DNA for checking. Per germline, CDR1 DFQATT and CDR2 SNEGSKA (reference sequence). There are 14 residues in the CDR3. The CDR3 sequence: CSATPWGSGNTIYF.

V gene TRBV20-1 combines with J gene TRBJ2-7; TCRdb's assignment of TRBD2 cannot be checked, as there is no DNA. There are 15 residues in the CDR3. CDR1 is DFQATT and CDR2 is SNEGSKA in the germline V gene (reference sequence). The CDR3 reads CSARASGRAGYEQYF.

This chain joins TRBV12-3 or TRBV12-4 and TRBJ2-1. The CDR3 is 11 residues long. CDR3 protein: CASILGNEQFF.

The CDR3 reads CASSLGPGTQTQYF. The rearrangement links TRBV12-3 or TRBV12-4 to TRBJ2-5; the TCRdb call, TRBD1, lacks DNA for checking. The CDR3 runs to 14 residues.

V gene TRBV5-1 combines with J gene TRBJ1-5; TCRdb calls TRBD1, which cannot be checked without DNA. This CDR3 region has 15 residues. The germline V gene encodes CDR1 SGHRS and CDR2 YFSETQ. The CDR3 region is CASSPEQGAGQPQHF.

The CDR3 sequence is CASSKREVRHLPYNEQFF. The chain carries TRBV6-2 or TRBV6-3 and TRBJ2-1; TCRdb proposes TRBD2, but this gene call is untestable without DNA. The germline V gene encodes CDR1 MNHEY and CDR2 SVGEGT. The CDR3 loop spans 18 amino acids.

This chain links TRBV25-1 with TRBJ2-1; TCRdb indicates TRBD1, and absent DNA this call remains unverified. The CDR3 runs to 15 residues. Germline CDR1 is MGHDK and CDR2 is SYGVNS. The CDR3: CASSVRDSRLNEQFF. Based on the CDR3 plus reference TRBV25-1 and TRBJ2-1, the full variable domain is EADIYQTPRYLVIGTGKKITLECSQTMGHDKMYWYQQDPGMELHLIHYSYGVNSTEKGDLSSESTVSRIRTEHFPLTLESARPSHTSQYLCASSVRDSRLNEQFFGPGTRLTVL.

The V gene is TRBV20-1, the J gene TRBJ2-3; without DNA, the TCRdb call of TRBD2 cannot be checked. CDR1 and CDR2 (germline): DFQATT, SNEGSKA (reference sequence). This CDR3 has 14 residues. CDR3 in amino acids: CSARERGEIDTQYF.

The chain joins TRBV7-3 to TRBJ1-5; TCRdb calls TRBD1, which cannot be checked without DNA. This CDR3 contains 13 residues. The germline gives CDR1 SGHTA, CDR2 FQGTGA. The chain's CDR3 is CASAPVAHQPQHF.

This chain uses TRBV20-1 with TRBJ2-7; TCRdb designates TRBD1, a call that cannot be tested without DNA. The CDR3 spans 14 residues. The germline V gene encodes CDR1 DFQATT and CDR2 SNEGSKA (reference sequence). Here the CDR3 reads CSGGTGTDSYEQYF.

This sequence joins TRBV28 and TRBJ2-3; lacking DNA, the TRBD1 call made by TCRdb goes unchecked. The germline V gene encodes CDR1 MDHEN and CDR2 SYDVKM. The CDR3 loop spans 14 amino acids. The CDR3 region is CASSVTAITDTQYF.

The chain recombines TRBV25-1 with TRBJ1-6. CDR1 MGHDK and CDR2 SYGVNS come from the germline V gene. The CDR3 covers 14 residues. The CDR3 is CASSASSYNSPLHF.

The chain combines TRBV7-9 with TRBJ1-2. This CDR3 comprises 16 residues. Germline V gives CDR1 SEHNR, CDR2 FQNEAQ (reference sequence). CDR3: CASSLALRGPNYGYTF.

V usage is TRBV29-1 and J usage is TRBJ2-1. The CDR3 is 14 residues long. The germline CDR1 and CDR2 sequences are SQVTM and ANQGSEA. This chain's CDR3 is CSVRVLRLYNEQFF.

This chain links TRBV5-1 with TRBJ2-3. The germline gives CDR1 SGHRS, CDR2 YFSETQ. The CDR3 is 13 amino acids. CDR3 amino acids: CASSFRSADTQYF.

This sequence joins TRBV9 and TRBJ1-6. The CDR3 loop spans 14 amino acids. Per the germline V gene, CDR1 is SGDLS and CDR2 is YYNGEE. CDR3 residues: CASGGRAANSPLHF. Full variable domain (missing parts from reference TRBV9 and TRBJ1-6): DSGVTQTPKHLITATGQRVTLRCSPRSGDLSVYWYQQSLDQGLQFLIQYYNGEERAKGNILERFSAQQFPDLHSELNLSSLELGDSALYFCASGGRAANSPLHFGNGTRLTVT.

V is TRBV7-2 and J is TRBJ1-6. CDR1 SGHTA and CDR2 FQGNSA come from the germline V gene. This CDR3 is 11 amino acids long. This chain's CDR3 is CASSLKSPLHF.

The rearrangement joins TRBV7-9 to TRBJ2-2. CDR1 is SEHNR, CDR2 FQNEAQ, per germline (reference sequence). The CDR3 spans 15 residues. The CDR3 region is CATRQVPANTGELFF.